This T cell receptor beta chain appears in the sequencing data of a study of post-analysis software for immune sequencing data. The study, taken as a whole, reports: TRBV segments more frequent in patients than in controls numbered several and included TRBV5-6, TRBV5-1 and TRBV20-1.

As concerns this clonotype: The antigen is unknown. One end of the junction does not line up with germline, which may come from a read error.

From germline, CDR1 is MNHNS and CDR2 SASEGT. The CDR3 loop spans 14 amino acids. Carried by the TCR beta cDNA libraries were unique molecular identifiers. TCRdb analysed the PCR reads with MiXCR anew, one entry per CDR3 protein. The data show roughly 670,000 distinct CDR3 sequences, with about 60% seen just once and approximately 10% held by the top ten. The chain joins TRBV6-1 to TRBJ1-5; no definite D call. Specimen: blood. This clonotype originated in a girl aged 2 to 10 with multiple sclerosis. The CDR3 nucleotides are TGTGCCAGCAGGGAAGCGCCGGAAGGCCAGCCCCAGCATTTT. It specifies CASREAPEGQPQHF.